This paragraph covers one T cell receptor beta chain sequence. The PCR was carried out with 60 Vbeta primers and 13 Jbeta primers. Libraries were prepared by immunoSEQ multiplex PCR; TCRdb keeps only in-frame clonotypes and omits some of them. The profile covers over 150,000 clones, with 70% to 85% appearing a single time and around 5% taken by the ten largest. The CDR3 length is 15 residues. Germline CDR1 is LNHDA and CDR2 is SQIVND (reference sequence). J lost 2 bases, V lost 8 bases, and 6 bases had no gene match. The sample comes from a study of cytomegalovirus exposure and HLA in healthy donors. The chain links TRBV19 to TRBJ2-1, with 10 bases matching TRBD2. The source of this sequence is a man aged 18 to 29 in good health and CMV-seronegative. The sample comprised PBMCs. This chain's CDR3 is CASATSGGAYNEQFF. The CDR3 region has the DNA TGTGCCAGTGCGACCAGCGGGGGGGCCTACAATGAGCAGTTCTTC.